This T cell receptor beta chain is drawn from a study of T cells after yellow fever vaccination. Study results and limitations: The secondary response peaked faster, at day 5 versus 15, but was weaker.

Template switching by 5'RACE produced TCR cDNA, adding a universal primer site and UMIs. Each CDR3 protein is one row after TCRdb ran MiXCR on the 5' RACE reads. The data show 200,000 or so distinct CDR3 sequences, roughly 6.3% seen once. The V end was cut by 5 bases, the J end by 9 bases, with 10 bases between. CDR3 length equals 10 residues. Germline lookup yields CDR1 DFQATT and CDR2 SNEGSKA (reference sequence). Turning to this clonotype: Antigen unknown.

This TCR derives from a man aged 30 to 45 who received the YFV17D yellow fever vaccine. The J gene is TRBJ2-5, the V gene TRBV20-1; D not resolved. This sample comprised CD4+ T cells sorted from PBMCs, obtained on the day of the yellow fever booster vaccination. This CDR3 is CSALLLAQYF. CDR3 DNA sequence: TGCAGTGCTCTACTACTTGCCCAGTACTTC.